The next 19 T cell receptor beta chains were all read from a single sample in a study of CD8+ T cells in alopecia areata. Treatment denoted: oral pan-JAK inhibitor, 5-10 mg twice daily. Sequencing relied on a cDNA template that was reverse transcribed from extracted RNA. The data were produced by immunoSEQ multiplex PCR, yet TCRdb's version contains in-frame clones alone and is incomplete. The data hold 170,000 or so clones, with about 60% observed a single time. Sequenced here: CD8+ T cells sorted from blood, sampled at week 24, from a patient treated with tofacitinib. All receptors derive from a human donor with alopecia areata.

As regards this clone: Other nucleotide sequences in the sample specify the same CDR3. The chain uses TRBV6-5 and TRBJ1-5; D is possibly TRBD1 (5 bases). Germline lookup yields CDR1 MNHEY and CDR2 SVGAGI. The CDR3 is made up of 13 amino acids. V gave up 2 bases and J gave up 7 bases, with 9 bases separating them. The CDR3 here is CASSYGGGQPQHF. Written as DNA, the CDR3 is TGTGCCAGCAGTTACGGGGGAGGGCAGCCCCAGCATTTT.

This chain joins TRBV5-1 and TRBJ2-2, with D tentatively TRBD2 (5 bases). Germline V lookup: CDR1 SGHRS, CDR2 YFSETQ. Trimming removed 7 bases at V and 5 bases at J, with 18 bases between. The CDR3 has 15 amino acids. CDR3 coding DNA: TGCGCCAGCGATCTTCTGGGAAGAGGGACCGGGGAGCTGTTTTTT. Amino acids: CASDLLGRGTGELFF. Full variable domain (rest looked up from reference TRBV5-1 and TRBJ2-2): KAGVTQTPRYLIKTRGQQVTLSCSPISGHRSVSWYQQTPGQGLQFLFEYFSETQRNKGNFPGRFSGRQFSNSRSEMNVSTLELGDSALYLCASDLLGRGTGELFFGEGSRLTVL.

This sequence joins TRBV6-5 and TRBJ2-2; no clear D gene. Germline assignment: CDR1 MNHEY and CDR2 SVGAGI. The CDR3 runs to 10 residues. V was pared by 10 bases and J by 7 bases, with 7 bases between. The CDR3 region has the DNA TGTGCCACCTGGGGCGGGGAGCTGTTTTTT. Translated: CATWGGELFF.

A note on this clone: Other DNA sequences in the same sample also yield this CDR3. The rearrangement links TRBV15 to TRBJ1-2; possible D gene TRBD1, 5 bases. The CDR3 totals 14 residues. The V end lost 0 bases, the J end lost 4 bases, and 9 bases lay between the germline ends. CDR1 is LNHNV, CDR2 YYDKDF, per germline (reference sequence). This CDR3 reads CATSRDGGVYGYTF. In DNA, the CDR3 is TGTGCCACCAGCAGAGATGGGGGAGTCTATGGCTACACCTTC.

This clone came up a few times. This chain links TRBV12-5 with TRBJ2-5; no firm D call. The CDR3 is 11 residues long. Between the trimmed V and J ends, which lost 5 bases and 5 bases, there was a span of 6 bases. Germline V gene data show CDR1 as LGHNT and CDR2 as FRNRAP. DNA of the CDR3: TGTGCTAGTGGTCTATTCGAGACCCAGTACTTC. This gives the protein CASGLFETQYF.

The rearrangement joins TRBV7-2 to TRBJ2-1; 10 bases fit TRBD2. From germline, CDR1 is SGHTA and CDR2 FQGNSA. The CDR3 is 15 amino acids. The V gene end was trimmed by 5 bases and the J gene end by 7 bases; junction bases not matched to a gene: 8. CDR3 region: CASSQSGGAGNEQFF. CDR3 in DNA: TGTGCCAGCAGCCAAAGCGGGGGGGCCGGGAATGAGCAGTTCTTC.

CDR3 sequence: CASSLALGTAPYEQYF. CDR3 bases: TGCGCCAGCAGCTTGGCACTAGGGACAGCCCCCTACGAGCAGTACTTC. The chain couples TRBV5-1 to TRBJ2-7; TRBD1 agrees at 7 bases. The germline CDR1 and CDR2 sequences are SGHRS and YFSETQ. The CDR3 contains 16 residues. V shed 0 bases, J shed 2 bases, and the junction held 8 bases outside the gene matches.

The chain combines TRBV5-6 with TRBJ2-3; no definite D call. The CDR3 runs 12 residues. V was shortened by 2 bases and J by 0 bases, with 1 base between the two germline ends. CDR1 and CDR2 (germline): SGHDT, YYEEEE. The CDR3: CASSFSTDTQYF. The DNA for the CDR3 is TGTGCCAGCAGCTTTAGCACAGATACGCAGTATTTT.

This rearrangement joins TRBV13 to TRBJ1-1, with 10 bases lining up with TRBD1. CDR1 and CDR2 from the germline V gene are PRHDT and FYEKMQ (reference sequence). Trimming took 5 bases from V and 4 from J; bases not matched to a gene: 13. The CDR3 is 17 amino acids. CDR3 sequence reads: CASSTTPGQGLSTEAFF. As DNA, the CDR3 is TGTGCCAGCAGCACAACCCCGGGACAGGGGCTGAGCACTGAAGCTTTCTTT.

The genes are TRBV29-1 and TRBJ2-3; 11 bases match TRBD2. J gave up 3 bases and V 4 bases, and 3 bases lay outside the gene matches. In germline, CDR1 is SQVTM, CDR2 ANQGSEA. The CDR3 has 14 amino acids. CDR3 coding DNA: TGCAGCGTTGGGGGGACTAGCGGAACAGATACGCAGTATTTT. The encoded protein is CSVGGTSGTDTQYF.

The chain couples TRBV12-5 to TRBJ2-3; unclear D gene. CDR3 length equals 13 residues. Germline lookup yields CDR1 LGHNT and CDR2 FRNRAP. Deletions cut 0 bases from V and 6 bases from J, with 7 bases between. The CDR3 nucleotides are TGTGCTAGTGGTTTGGTAGTCTCCGATACGCAGTATTTT. The encoded protein is CASGLVVSDTQYF.

Concerning this clone: The junction departs from germline at one end; a sequencing error may be responsible. In nucleotides, the CDR3 is TGTGCCAGCAGTGATGCTTACGACACAGATTCGCAGTATTTT. This gives the protein CASSDAYDTDSQYF. V gene TRBV2 combines with J gene TRBJ2-3; D not certain. This CDR3 is built from 14 residues. From germline, CDR1 is SNHLY and CDR2 FYNNEI.

V usage is TRBV5-6 and J usage is TRBJ2-1; 7 bases line up with TRBD2. V shed 3 bases and J 1 base; nucleotides not matched to a gene: 4. Germline lookup yields CDR1 SGHDT and CDR2 YYEEEE. This CDR3 is 15 amino acids long. Here the CDR3 DNA reads TGTGCCAGCAGCTCCGGGGGAGGGTCCTACAATGAGCAGTTCTTC. It translates to CASSSGGGSYNEQFF.

This clone was observed a handful of times. The junction departs from germline at one end; a sequencing error may be responsible. This rearrangement joins TRBV11-2 to TRBJ2-4, with D perhaps matching TRBD1 (5 bases). CDR3 length equals 12 residues. Per germline, CDR1 SGHAT and CDR2 FQNNGV. The DNA of the CDR3 is TGTGCCAGCAGCTTAGTTAAGGGGCCCCAGAACTTC. As protein: CASSLVKGPQNF.

The gene calls are TRBV23-1 and TRBJ2-7, with D unclear. TRBV23-1 is an ORF, and what it does is uncertain. The V gene lost 3 bases and the J gene lost 2 bases, with 20 bases spanning the gap. The CDR3 consists of 17 residues. The CDR3, as DNA: TGCGCCAGCAGTCACCCGACCGAGGATTACAGTACCTACGAGCAGTACTTC. Translation gives CASSHPTEDYSTYEQYF.

This clone appeared a single time. CDR3 residues: CASSQGGGYTF. The DNA for the CDR3 is TGTGCCAGCAGCCAAGGGGGTGGCTACACCTTC. The chain employs TRBV5-6 and TRBJ1-2; D is perhaps TRBD1 (6 bases). V dropped 4 bases and J dropped 7 bases, with 8 bases sitting between them. Germline CDR1 and CDR2: SGHDT and YYEEEE. CDR3 size: 11 residues.

A few counts support this clone. The genes are TRBV10-3 and TRBJ2-3; D is unclear. The V and J ends lost 3 bases and 2 bases respectively, with 6 bases between them. The length of the CDR3 is 13 residues. CDR1 ENHRY and CDR2 SYGVKD come from the germline V gene. The CDR3 region is CAISDEVTDTQYF. In DNA, the CDR3 is TGTGCCATCAGTGATGAGGTCACAGATACGCAGTATTTT.

This chain connects TRBV7-3 to TRBJ1-1; D is ambiguous. The germline V and J ends were trimmed by 4 bases and 6 bases, with 21 bases remaining between them. From germline, CDR1 is SGHTA and CDR2 FQGTGA. This CDR3 is built from 16 residues. The CDR3 DNA reads as TGTGCCAGCAGCTCCTCGGGTGGACCCCGTGGTGCTGAAGCTTTCTTT. Translation: CASSSSGGPRGAEAFF. Full variable domain (outside the CDR3, taken from reference TRBV7-3 and TRBJ1-1): GAGVSQTPSNKVTEKGKYVELRCDPISGHTALYWYRQSLGQGPEFLIYFQGTGAADDSGLPNDRFFAVRPEGSVSTLKIQRTERGDSAVYLCASSSSGGPRGAEAFFGQGTRLTVV.

V usage is TRBV30 and J usage is TRBJ2-2; 7 bases are shared with TRBD1. The trim removed 5 bases at V and 2 bases at J, leaving 11 bases unmatched. CDR3 size: 16 residues. Germline CDR1 is GTSNPN and CDR2 is SVGIG (reference sequence). The CDR3 nucleotides read TGTGCCTGGGTCGAGACAGGGACCCCAAACACCGGGGAGCTGTTTTTT. Translated: CAWVETGTPNTGELFF.